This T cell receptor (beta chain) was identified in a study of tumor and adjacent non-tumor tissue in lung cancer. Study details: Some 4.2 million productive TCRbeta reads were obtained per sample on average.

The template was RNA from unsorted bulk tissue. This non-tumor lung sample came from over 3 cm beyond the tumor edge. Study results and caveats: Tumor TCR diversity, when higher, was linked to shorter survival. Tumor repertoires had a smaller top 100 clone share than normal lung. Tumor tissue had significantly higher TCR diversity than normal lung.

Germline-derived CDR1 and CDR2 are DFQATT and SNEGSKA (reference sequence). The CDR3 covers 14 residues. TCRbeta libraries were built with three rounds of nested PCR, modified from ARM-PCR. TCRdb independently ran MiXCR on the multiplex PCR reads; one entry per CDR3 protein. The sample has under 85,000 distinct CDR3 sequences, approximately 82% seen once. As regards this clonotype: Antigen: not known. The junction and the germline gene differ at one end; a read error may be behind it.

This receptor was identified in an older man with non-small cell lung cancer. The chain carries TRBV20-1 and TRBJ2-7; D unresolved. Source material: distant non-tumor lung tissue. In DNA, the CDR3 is TGCAGTGCCTATCGGACCCTGGTATCCTACGAGCACTACTTC. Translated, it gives CSAYRTLVSYEHYF.